This TCR beta chain was retrieved from a study of PD-L1 blockade in urothelial cancer. The time point was: peripheral blood 6 weeks after treatment start. Repertoires were generated with immunoSEQ multiplex PCR, while TCRdb's copy carries only in-frame clones and drops some. The sample includes about 45,000 clones, about 90% of them seen just once. V gave up 6 bases and J gave up 3 bases, with 17 bases separating them. The CDR3 totals 15 residues. In germline, CDR1 is MNHEY, CDR2 SVGAGI. The chain employs TRBV6-5 and TRBJ2-5; a weak D match, TRBD1 (7 bases). The sequences come from PBMCs, collected around atezolizumab (anti-PD-L1) treatment. The receptor comes from a man in his 70s with urothelial cancer. CDR3 sequence: CASSHAPGGKETQYF. The CDR3 DNA reads as TGTGCCAGCAGCCACGCGCCAGGGGGGAAAGAGACCCAGTACTTC.